The clone carrying this T cell receptor beta chain has ten or more counts. The data were taken from a study of neurological immune-mediated disorders. The germline gives CDR1 SGHRS, CDR2 YFSETQ. This CDR3 comprises 13 residues. V was cut by 0 bases and J by 6 bases, with 4 bases left in between. 5'RACE with 10-nucleotide random UMIs produced the cDNA. Each CDR3 protein is one row after TCRdb ran MiXCR on the 5' RACE reads. The sample carries some 66,000 distinct CDR3 sequences, around 3.3% recorded once. Sequenced: PBMCs. This TCR was sampled from a man aged 40-49 years with multiple sclerosis. The chain combines TRBV5-1 with TRBJ1-6; D ambiguous. The CDR3 region has the DNA TGCGCCAGCAGCTTGGGCAGTAATTCACCCCTCCACTTT. This translates into CASSLGSNSPLHF.